One and the same sample provided the 18 T cell receptor beta chains below, sequenced in a study of blood T cell repertoires in COVID-19 (dated by TCRdb to the early 2020s). The method behind the library was the immunoSEQ multiplex PCR assay. TCRdb stores this immuneACCESS table with in-frame sequences only. Part of the clones is absent; in the studies checked, under half of the shortfall reflects unresolved V genes, and no reason is known for the rest. This sample holds under 350,000 clones; around 86% were observed only once. The ten largest clones capture around 3.6% of the sample. The sequencing sample was made of peripheral blood. The receptors stem from a man in his late teens or twenties with active or convalescent COVID-19.

About this clone: The same CDR3 can be traced to other DNA sequences in this sample. This chain joins TRBV5-1 and TRBJ1-1, with 9 bases that match TRBD1. CDR1 SGHRS and CDR2 YFSETQ come from the germline V gene. Trimming cost V 4 bases and J 4 bases; bases outside gene matches: 5. This CDR3 is built from 14 residues. CDR3 in amino acids: CASSLGQGGTEAFF. CDR3 nucleotide sequence: TGCGCCAGCAGCCTGGGACAGGGTGGCACTGAAGCTTTCTTT.

The chain uses TRBV7-8 and TRBJ1-4; TRBD1 matches 9 bases. The CDR3 covers 18 residues. Per germline, CDR1 SGHVS and CDR2 FQNEAQ. J was trimmed by 0 bases and V by 5 bases; bases with no gene match: 10. The CDR3 DNA follows: TGTGCCAGCAGCCCCAGACAGGGGGGACTTGCAACTAATGAAAAACTGTTTTTT. Protein sequence: CASSPRQGGLATNEKLFF.

V is TRBV6-2 or TRBV6-3 and J is TRBJ2-1, with 11 bases identical to TRBD2. Looked up from germline, CDR1 is MNHEY and CDR2 is SVGEGT. The CDR3 loop spans 15 amino acids. V trimming: 6 bases; J trimming: 3 bases; junction bases outside the gene matches: 4. The CDR3 nucleotides are TGTGCCAGCAGCTCCGGGACTAGCGGCTACAATGAGCAGTTCTTC. It translates to CASSSGTSGYNEQFF.

V is TRBV30 and J is TRBJ2-7; 11 bases are a match to TRBD2. This CDR3 has 14 residues. Germline CDR1 is GTSNPN and CDR2 is SVGIG (reference sequence). V lost 2 bases and J lost 6; bases outside the gene matches: 6. The DNA for the CDR3 is TGTGCCTGGAGTTTGACTAGCGGGATAATCGAGCAGTACTTC. Encoded protein: CAWSLTSGIIEQYF.

The chain has TRBV30 and TRBJ1-2; D is ambiguous. This CDR3 comprises 11 residues. V lost 4 bases, J lost 4 bases, and 7 bases lay in between. Germline-derived CDR1 and CDR2 are GTSNPN and SVGIG (reference sequence). The DNA of the CDR3 is TGTGCCTGGACCCTTTCCTATGGCTACACCTTC. The encoded protein is CAWTLSYGYTF.

The chain uses TRBV7-9 and TRBJ2-3; 10 bases agree with TRBD1. The ends lost 5 bases at V and 4 bases at J; junction bases unmatched: 3. The CDR3 has 14 residues. Germline assignment: CDR1 SEHNR and CDR2 FQNEAQ (reference sequence). The CDR3 DNA reads TGTGCCAGCAGCGTCGGGACAGGGGCAGATACGCAGTATTTT. The encoded protein is CASSVGTGADTQYF.

This chain connects TRBV18 to TRBJ2-1; TRBD2 aligns across 10 bases. The CDR3 is 19 amino acids. Per the germline V gene, CDR1 is KGHSH and CDR2 is LQKENI. V was pared by 1 base and J by 3 bases, with 12 bases of the junction left unmatched. CDR3 DNA: TGTGCCAGCTCACCACGGGCTAGCGGGAGTTCGTCCCACTACAATGAGCAGTTCTTC. This encodes CASSPRASGSSSHYNEQFF.

The V gene is TRBV4-2, the J gene TRBJ2-5; TRBD2 aligns across 9 bases. The CDR3 spans 16 residues. The J segment lost 2 bases and the V segment lost 1 base, leaving 5 bases of the junction unmatched. Germline V gene lookup returns CDR1 LGHNA and CDR2 YNFKEQ. The CDR3 sequence: CASSQGVLAGQETQYF. The CDR3 nucleotides read TGTGCCAGCAGCCAAGGGGTCCTAGCGGGGCAAGAGACCCAGTACTTC.

The chain couples TRBV3-1 (or the pseudogene TRBV3-2) to TRBJ2-1, with 8 bases lining up with TRBD1. After removal of 4 bases from V and 15 bases from J, the junction contained 20 bases not matched to a gene. This CDR3 has 16 residues. Germline CDR1 and CDR2: LGHDT and YNNKEL (reference sequence). The chain's CDR3 is CASSPQVGDRLLPPFF. CDR3 DNA: TGTGCCAGCAGCCCCCAAGTCGGGGACAGGCTTTTACCTCCGTTCTTC.

The chain joins TRBV30 to TRBJ1-2; the D gene is possibly TRBD1 (5 bases). The CDR3 runs 13 residues. Trimming removed 0 bases at V and 7 bases at J, with 12 bases between. Germline CDR1 is GTSNPN and CDR2 is SVGIG (reference sequence). CDR3 bases: TGTGCCTGGAGTGTTCCTTCGGGGGTTGGCTACACCTTC. As protein: CAWSVPSGVGYTF.

The V and J genes are TRBV2 and TRBJ2-2; weak D call: TRBD1 (5 bases). CDR3 length: 16 amino acids. V was clipped by 3 bases and J by 0 bases, with 11 bases between them. CDR1 is SNHLY, CDR2 FYNNEI, per germline. DNA for the CDR3: TGTGCCAGCAGTGAGTGGGGCAGTTCGAACACCGGGGAGCTGTTTTTT. Translation: CASSEWGSSNTGELFF.

This clone was picked up a small number of times. The junction shows a germline mismatch at one end, possibly a read error. The J gene is TRBJ2-7, the V gene TRBV7-7; D is unresolved. In germline, CDR1 is SSHAT, CDR2 FNYEAQ (reference sequence). The CDR3 consists of 15 residues. CDR3 amino acids: CASSPSLMATYEQYF. DNA of the CDR3: TGTGCTAGCAGCCCCAGTCTCATGGCCACCTACGAGCAGTACTTC.

J is TRBJ2-1 and V is TRBV24-1; 10 bases line up with TRBD2. Germline V gene sequence: CDR1 KGHDR, CDR2 SFDVKD. The V segment lost 5 bases and the J segment 3 bases; nucleotides outside the gene matches: 3. The length of the CDR3 is 15 residues. The CDR3 reads CATSGLAGGYNEQFF. CDR3 DNA: TGTGCCACCAGTGGGTTAGCGGGAGGCTACAATGAGCAGTTCTTC.

The chain has TRBV29-1 and TRBJ1-1; perhaps TRBD1 as D (6 bases). From germline, CDR1 is SQVTM and CDR2 ANQGSEA. V was clipped by 8 bases and J by 4 bases, with 20 bases between them. The CDR3 is 14 amino acids. Here the CDR3 reads CSTGIDGGATEAFF. CDR3 coding DNA: TGCAGCACGGGCATTGATGGGGGGGCCACTGAAGCTTTCTTT.

The rearrangement links TRBV5-1 to TRBJ2-5, with 9 bases identical to TRBD1. The CDR3 spans 14 residues. The V gene's germline CDR1 is SGHRS and CDR2 YFSETQ. Losses at the gene ends were 5 bases for V and 4 bases for J; bases not matched to a gene: 6. The CDR3 region has the DNA TGCGCCAGCAGAGCGGGACAGGGCAGAGAGACCCAGTACTTC. Translating gives CASRAGQGRETQYF.

CDR3 region: CASSQGTSGLTSQYF. The CDR3 bases are TGTGCCAGCAGCCAAGGGACTAGCGGCCTGACTTCCCAGTACTTC. This chain connects TRBV14 to TRBJ2-5; 10 bases are a match to TRBD2. The CDR3 is 15 amino acids. The trim removed 1 base at V and 9 bases at J, leaving 8 bases unmatched. The germline CDR1 and CDR2 sequences are SGHDN and FVKESK.

The gene calls are TRBV24-1 and TRBJ2-2; 7 positions agree with TRBD2. With 4 bases clipped from V and 2 bases from J, the junction kept 6 bases outside the gene matches. Germline assignment: CDR1 KGHDR and CDR2 SFDVKD. The CDR3 sequence is 16 residues long. CDR3 in amino acids: CATSDPRGVNTGELFF. CDR3 nucleotides: TGTGCCACCAGTGACCCCCGGGGGGTTAACACCGGGGAGCTGTTTTTT.

The chain joins TRBV25-1 to TRBJ2-1; D unresolved. The CDR3 runs 12 residues. Germline values: CDR1 MGHDK, CDR2 SYGVNS. Trimming took off 6 bases at V and 13 bases at J, with 16 bases between the two ends. DNA of the CDR3: TGTGCCAGCAGACCTCAGGTCGGTCAACAGTTCTTC. This encodes CASRPQVGQQFF. Drawing the rest from reference TRBV25-1 and TRBJ2-1, the complete variable domain is EADIYQTPRYLVIGTGKKITLECSQTMGHDKMYWYQQDPGMELHLIHYSYGVNSTEKGDLSSESTVSRIRTEHFPLTLESARPSHTSQYLCASRPQVGQQFFGPGTRLTVL.